The 24 T cell receptor beta chains below all came from one sample that was sequenced in a study of CD8+ T cells in alopecia areata. It was cDNA, reverse transcribed from extracted RNA, that served as the sequencing template. TCRdb's table, derived via immunoSEQ multiplex PCR, lists solely in-frame clones and lacks some. The profile covers about 200,000 clones, with more than 30% appearing a single time and roughly 0.45% taken by the ten largest. The treatment denotes: oral pan-JAK inhibitor, 5-10 mg twice daily. The material was CD4+ T cells sorted from blood, obtained at approximately week 30, from a patient treated with tofacitinib. Receptors were obtained from a human donor with alopecia areata.

DNA of the CDR3: TGTGCCAGTAGTGAATCCGGGACAGGGGTACGCTCTGGAAACACCATATATTTT. Translation gives CASSESGTGVRSGNTIYF. This chain joins TRBV19 and TRBJ1-3; 10 bases are a match to TRBD1. Germline values: CDR1 LNHDA, CDR2 SQIVND (reference sequence). The CDR3 runs 18 residues. The ends lost 5 bases at V and 0 bases at J; junction bases unmatched: 10.

This chain connects TRBV4-1 to TRBJ2-7; TRBD2 agrees at 11 bases. The J segment lost 2 bases and the V segment lost 3 bases, leaving 12 bases of the junction unmatched. The CDR3 consists of 18 residues. Germline CDR1 reads MGHRA; CDR2 reads YSYEKL. The CDR3, as DNA: TGCGCCAGCAGCCAGGCGATAGCGGGAGGGCTTTACACCTACGAGCAGTACTTC. It encodes CASSQAIAGGLYTYEQYF.

The rearrangement links TRBV9 to TRBJ1-1; TRBD1 is a possible D gene (5 bases). V was clipped by 4 bases and J by 1 base, with 5 bases between them. This CDR3 is built from 12 residues. CDR1 and CDR2 from the germline V gene are SGDLS and YYNGEE. The CDR3 bases are TGTGCCAGCAGCCAGGGGAACACTGAAGCTTTCTTT. Protein product: CASSQGNTEAFF.

The CDR3 protein is CASSLASTYGYTF. The CDR3 DNA reads TGTGCCAGCAGTTTAGCCTCGACCTATGGCTACACCTTC. The chain uses TRBV27 and TRBJ1-2; D call uncertain. The V and J ends lost 2 bases and 4 bases respectively, with 8 bases between them. Germline V gives CDR1 MNHEY, CDR2 SMNVEV (reference sequence). The length of the CDR3 is 13 residues.

J is TRBJ2-3 and V is TRBV29-1; the D is unclear. The CDR3 sequence is 13 residues long. V was cut by 4 bases and J by 2 bases, with 10 bases left in between. The V gene's germline CDR1 is SQVTM and CDR2 ANQGSEA. In DNA form, the CDR3 reads TGCAGCGTTGCTCCGATCCTCACAGATACGCAGTATTTT. It translates to CSVAPILTDTQYF.

This clone was observed a few times. This rearrangement joins TRBV2 to TRBJ1-2; D may be TRBD1 (5 bases). Trimming cost V 4 bases and J 8 bases, with 11 bases left between them. Germline V gene lookup returns CDR1 SNHLY and CDR2 FYNNEI. The CDR3 contains 12 residues. CDR3 nucleotide sequence: TGTGCCAGCAGTGGCGGGAAGGGGGGCTACACCTTC. It yields the protein CASSGGKGGYTF.

V is TRBV11-2 and J is TRBJ2-3; 8 positions agree with TRBD1. Germline CDR1 and CDR2: SGHAT and FQNNGV. There are 17 residues in the CDR3. After removal of 2 bases from V and 2 bases from J, the junction contained 9 bases not matched to a gene. DNA of the CDR3: TGTGCCAGCAGCTTAAGGTATTCGGGACAGGACACAGATACGCAGTATTTT. Translated: CASSLRYSGQDTDTQYF.

The rearrangement uses TRBV30 and TRBJ1-2, with D possibly matching TRBD1 (5 bases). Germline values: CDR1 GTSNPN, CDR2 SVGIG (reference sequence). Trimming pared 3 bases from V and 3 bases from J, leaving 17 bases between. The length of the CDR3 is 15 residues. The CDR3, as DNA: TGTGCCTGGAGGGTTCCCGGGGGACCATACTATGGCTACACCTTC. Translation gives CAWRVPGGPYYGYTF. Complete variable domain (other parts from reference TRBV30 and TRBJ1-2): SQTIHQWPATLVQPVGSPLSLECTVEGTSNPNLYWYRQAAGRGLQLLFYSVGIGQISSEVPQNLSASRPQDRQFILSSKKLLLSDSGFYLCAWRVPGGPYYGYTFGSGTRLTVV.

This chain joins TRBV15 and TRBJ2-1; TRBD2 matches at 7 bases. J lost 4 bases, V lost 0 bases, and 12 bases had no gene match. The CDR3 runs to 18 residues. Germline assignment: CDR1 LNHNV and CDR2 YYDKDF (reference sequence). This CDR3 is CATSRDHRTRAIYNEQFF. The CDR3 DNA sequence: TGTGCCACCAGCAGAGACCATCGGACTAGAGCGATTTACAATGAGCAGTTCTTC.

This clone was observed a few times. The chain carries TRBV5-1 and TRBJ1-5; possibly TRBD1 for D (6 bases). CDR3 length: 15 residues. Looked up from germline, CDR1 is SGHRS and CDR2 is YFSETQ. Trimming took 0 bases from V and 5 from J, leaving 12 bases between them. This CDR3 is CASSLAGGADQPQHF. In DNA, the CDR3 is TGCGCCAGCAGCTTGGCTGGGGGGGCCGATCAGCCCCAGCATTTT.

The chain couples TRBV13 to TRBJ1-1; TRBD1 is a possible D gene (6 bases). Germline loops: CDR1 PRHDT, CDR2 FYEKMQ (reference sequence). The V gene lost 4 bases and the J gene lost 1 base, with 7 bases spanning the gap. The CDR3 totals 13 residues. The CDR3: CASSYRENTEAFF. DNA of the CDR3: TGTGCCAGCAGCTACAGGGAGAACACTGAAGCTTTCTTT.

This rearrangement joins TRBV5-4 to TRBJ2-1; unclear D gene. CDR1 is SGHNT and CDR2 is YYREEE in the germline V gene (reference sequence). CDR3 size: 14 residues. The V end lost 0 bases, the J end lost 0 bases, and 4 bases lay between the germline ends. In nucleotides, the CDR3 is TGTGCCAGCAGCTTGGCTTTCTCCTACAATGAGCAGTTCTTC. Amino acid sequence: CASSLAFSYNEQFF.

The table lists this clone with a few counts. The chain has TRBV6-5 and TRBJ2-7; D gene ambiguous. Trimming left V 2 bases short and J 0 bases short, with 11 bases between. The CDR3 sequence is 15 residues long. Per germline, CDR1 MNHEY and CDR2 SVGAGI. CDR3 loop: CASSYGQRSSYEQYF. CDR3 DNA: TGTGCCAGCAGTTACGGGCAGAGAAGCTCCTACGAGCAGTACTTC.

V and J are TRBV6-5 and TRBJ2-3; D not certain. V lost 10 bases to trimming and J lost 4 bases, with 15 bases between them. CDR3 length: 13 amino acids. Looked up from germline, CDR1 is MNHEY and CDR2 is SVGAGI. The CDR3 DNA is TGTGCCACCCGAGTCGGGTCCTCAGATACGCAGTATTTT. Its translation: CATRVGSSDTQYF.

The chain employs TRBV7-9 and TRBJ2-5, with 8 bases lining up with TRBD1. The germline CDR1 and CDR2 sequences are SEHNR and FQNEAQ (reference sequence). This CDR3 has 16 residues. J was trimmed by 1 base and V by 5 bases; bases with no gene match: 9. The DNA of the CDR3 is TGTGCCAGCAGCCTTATTGAGACAGGGGCCCAAGAGACCCAGTACTTC. Protein sequence: CASSLIETGAQETQYF. Full variable domain (rest looked up from reference TRBV7-9 and TRBJ2-5): DTGVSQNPRHKITKRGQNVTFRCDPISEHNRLYWYRQTLGQGPEFLTYFQNEAQLEKSRLLSDRFSAERPKGSFSTLEIQRTEQGDSAMYLCASSLIETGAQETQYFGPGTRLLVL.

The chain employs TRBV2 and TRBJ2-6, with D unresolved. CDR3 length: 12 residues. Trimming removed 8 bases at V and 4 bases at J, with 6 bases between. The germline V gene encodes CDR1 SNHLY and CDR2 FYNNEI. The CDR3 protein is CASDAGANVLTF. The CDR3 bases are TGTGCCAGCGATGCGGGGGCCAACGTCCTGACTTTC.

The V and J genes are TRBV30 and TRBJ1-5, with a possible D match to TRBD1 (6 bases). The V end was cut by 3 bases, the J end by 3 bases, with 12 bases between. Germline-derived CDR1 and CDR2 are GTSNPN and SVGIG (reference sequence). This CDR3 comprises 14 residues. This CDR3 is CAWSWDIPNQPQHF. DNA for the CDR3: TGTGCCTGGAGCTGGGACATCCCCAATCAGCCCCAGCATTTT.

The gene calls are TRBV11-2 and TRBJ1-1; D may be TRBD1 (5 bases). From germline, CDR1 is SGHAT and CDR2 FQNNGV. CDR3 size: 15 residues. Trimming took 8 bases from V and 0 from J, leaving 16 bases between them. CDR3 region: CASHPRQGLNTEAFF. CDR3 nucleotides: TGTGCCAGCCACCCCCGGCAGGGCTTGAACACTGAAGCTTTCTTT.

The gene calls are TRBV29-1 and TRBJ2-2, with D possibly matching TRBD2 (6 bases). CDR1 and CDR2 from the germline V gene are SQVTM and ANQGSEA. V was pared by 5 bases and J by 1 base, with 14 bases between. This CDR3 has 15 amino acids. DNA for the CDR3: TGCAGCGTTAAGGCGAGTAGCGGGAACACCGGGGAGCTGTTTTTT. It yields the protein CSVKASSGNTGELFF.

The J gene is TRBJ2-5, the V gene TRBV6-5; D is possibly TRBD2 (6 bases). The ends were cut back, 2 bases at V and 7 bases at J, with 17 bases in the middle. This CDR3 has 15 residues. Germline V CDR1 and CDR2: MNHEY, SVGAGI. This chain's CDR3 is CASSYPRSSEATQYF. The CDR3, as DNA: TGTGCCAGCAGTTACCCCCGGTCTAGCGAGGCGACCCAGTACTTC.

This chain connects TRBV11-2 to TRBJ2-5, with 8 bases that match TRBD1. The germline V gene has CDR1 SGHAT and CDR2 FQNNGV. J gave up 4 bases and V 5 bases, and 3 bases lay outside the gene matches. The CDR3 runs 13 residues. CDR3 in amino acids: CASSPGQGETQYF. CDR3 in DNA: TGTGCCAGCAGCCCTGGACAGGGAGAGACCCAGTACTTC.

This clone was seen more than once but under ten times. This sequence joins TRBV27 and TRBJ1-6; D remains unclear. The germline V and J ends were trimmed by 2 bases and 0 bases, with 8 bases remaining between them. The CDR3 runs 16 residues. Germline-derived CDR1 and CDR2 are MNHEY and SMNVEV (reference sequence). CDR3 in DNA: TGTGCCAGCAGTTTAACGGGGAGCTCCTATAATTCACCCCTCCACTTT. Translating it yields CASSLTGSSYNSPLHF.

This clone occurred a few times. The rearrangement joins TRBV19 to TRBJ1-2; 7 nucleotides agree with TRBD1. This CDR3 contains 13 residues. Germline V CDR1 and CDR2: LNHDA, SQIVND (reference sequence). V shed 11 bases and J 8 bases; nucleotides not matched to a gene: 14. Written as DNA, the CDR3 is TGTGCCGTCCGAGAAGACAGGGAGACGGGCTACACCTTC. Protein: CAVREDRETGYTF.

This clone turned up a few times. The rearrangement uses TRBV29-1 and TRBJ1-5; D is possibly TRBD1 (6 bases). V was trimmed by 5 bases and J by 3 bases, leaving 14 bases between them. Germline-derived CDR1 and CDR2 are SQVTM and ANQGSEA. This CDR3 has 14 amino acids. The CDR3 spells CSVLIQGSNQPQHF. CDR3 DNA sequence: TGCAGCGTTTTAATACAGGGTTCCAATCAGCCCCAGCATTTT.